The 20 T cell receptor beta chains below all came from one sample that was sequenced in a study of T cell responses to AZD1222 COVID-19 vaccine. Sequenced by immunoSEQ multiplex PCR; TCRdb stores in-frame clones only, minus some. In the table there are over 150,000 clones, around 88% of which are singletons. This material consisted of peripheral blood, taken on day 0 of AZD1222 vaccination. The receptor set was obtained from an adult in good health.

The rearrangement links TRBV28 to TRBJ2-1, with TRBD2 matching over 14 bases. The CDR3 has 21 amino acids. Germline assignment: CDR1 MDHEN and CDR2 SYDVKM. The trim removed 5 bases at V and 0 bases at J, leaving 15 bases unmatched. The CDR3 nucleotides are TGTGCCAGCAGTCGCCCGGGACTAGCGGGGGCCAAGACGAGCTCCTACAATGAGCAGTTCTTC. It is translated as CASSRPGLAGAKTSSYNEQFF.

The V gene is TRBV19, the J gene TRBJ1-5; 10 nucleotides match TRBD1. Per the germline V gene, CDR1 is LNHDA and CDR2 is SQIVND (reference sequence). V lost 5 bases and J lost 5; bases outside the gene matches: 3. The CDR3 has 14 residues. This CDR3 is CASSRTGGYQPQHF. As DNA, the CDR3 is TGTGCCAGTAGTCGGACAGGGGGTTATCAGCCCCAGCATTTT.

The rearrangement links TRBV21-1 to TRBJ2-7; TRBD2, the table's D call, lacks a check against the DNA. TRBV21-1 is shown as a pseudogene. CDR3 length: 12 amino acids. The CDR3 DNA sequence: TGTGCCAGCAGCCCACGACTCTACGAGCAGTACTTC. Protein: CASSPRLYEQYF.

This chain uses TRBV28 with TRBJ1-2, with unresolved D. This CDR3 region has 16 residues. The germline V gene has CDR1 MDHEN and CDR2 SYDVKM. The V gene lost 2 bases and the J gene lost 7 bases, with 20 bases spanning the gap. This CDR3 reads CASSLPGMRYERGYTF. The DNA of the CDR3 is TGTGCCAGCAGTTTACCGGGAATGAGGTACGAACGTGGCTACACCTTC.

The CDR3 bases are TGCGCCAGCAGCGGCCGGGGACTAGCGGGGACAGATACGCAGTATTTT. Protein product: CASSGRGLAGTDTQYF. The genes are TRBV5-1 and TRBJ2-3, with 13 bases identical to TRBD2. Germline V CDR1 and CDR2: SGHRS, YFSETQ. The CDR3 runs 16 residues. J gave up 3 bases and V 4 bases, and 5 bases lay outside the gene matches. The full variable domain, its missing parts supplied by reference TRBV5-1 and TRBJ2-3, is KAGVTQTPRYLIKTRGQQVTLSCSPISGHRSVSWYQQTPGQGLQFLFEYFSETQRNKGNFPGRFSGRQFSNSRSEMNVSTLELGDSALYLCASSGRGLAGTDTQYFGPGTRLTVL.

V is TRBV7-9 and J is TRBJ1-2; the D gene is possibly TRBD1 (6 bases). The length of the CDR3 is 14 residues. V lost 3 bases and J lost 5, with 13 bases in between. Per the germline V gene, CDR1 is SEHNR and CDR2 is FQNEAQ (reference sequence). The CDR3 region is CASSLSTGYYGYTF. Written as DNA, the CDR3 is TGTGCCAGCAGCTTGAGTACAGGGTATTATGGCTACACCTTC.

There are a few counts of this clone. The V and J genes are TRBV25-1 and TRBJ2-2; no firm D call. V was trimmed by 4 bases and J by 7 bases, leaving 13 bases between them. The CDR3 is 14 amino acids. Germline lookup yields CDR1 MGHDK and CDR2 SYGVNS. CDR3 sequence: CASSGKETVGELFF. The CDR3 DNA follows: TGTGCCAGCAGTGGAAAAGAGACGGTCGGGGAGCTGTTTTTT.

This clone came up a few times. The chain joins TRBV3-1 (or the pseudogene TRBV3-2) to TRBJ1-5; D is unresolved. Trimming removed 4 bases at V and 2 bases at J, with 6 bases between. CDR3 size: 13 residues. CDR1 is LGHDT, CDR2 YNNKEL, per germline (reference sequence). The CDR3 is CASSRYGNQPQHF. The CDR3 DNA is TGTGCCAGCAGCCGCTACGGCAATCAGCCCCAGCATTTT.

The chain carries TRBV5-4 and TRBJ2-7; a weak D match, TRBD1 (7 bases). The V and J ends lost 4 bases and 3 bases respectively, with 14 bases between them. There are 14 residues in the CDR3. The germline CDR1 and CDR2 sequences are SGHNT and YYREEE (reference sequence). CDR3: CASSPGGRLYEQYF. The CDR3 coding sequence is TGTGCCAGCAGCCCAGGGGGGCGACTCTACGAGCAGTACTTC. Together with reference TRBV5-4 and TRBJ2-7, the CDR3 gives the full variable domain: ETGVTQSPTHLIKTRGQQVTLRCSSQSGHNTVSWYQQALGQGPQFIFQYYREEENGRGNFPPRFSGLQFPNYSSELNVNALELDDSALYLCASSPGGRLYEQYFGPGTRLTVT.

The chain joins TRBV11-3 to TRBJ2-3, with D possibly TRBD2 on 5 matching bases. CDR1 is SGHNT, CDR2 YENEEA, per germline. The V end was cut by 3 bases, the J end by 4 bases, with 17 bases between. The CDR3 is 16 residues long. The CDR3 DNA reads TGTGCCAGCAGCTTCGACCCGGGGAGTGGCGCAGATACGCAGTATTTT. Protein: CASSFDPGSGADTQYF.

V is TRBV5-8 and J is TRBJ1-1; 10 nucleotides match TRBD1. Germline V gene data show CDR1 as SGHTS and CDR2 as YDEGEE. This CDR3 contains 14 residues. The trim removed 5 bases at V and 3 bases at J, leaving 4 bases unmatched. As DNA, the CDR3 is TGTGCCAGCAGTTACGGGACAGGGGACACTGAAGCTTTCTTT. Translating it yields CASSYGTGDTEAFF.

This sequence joins TRBV7-9 and TRBJ2-1; TRBD1 is a possible D gene (5 bases). Trimming took off 6 bases at V and 3 bases at J, with 9 bases between the two ends. The CDR3 sequence is 13 residues long. Germline-derived CDR1 and CDR2 are SEHNR and FQNEAQ (reference sequence). DNA for the CDR3: TGTGCCAGCAGTCCGGACAACTACAATGAGCAGTTCTTC. Its protein is CASSPDNYNEQFF. Full variable domain (outside the CDR3, taken from reference TRBV7-9 and TRBJ2-1): DTGVSQNPRHKITKRGQNVTFRCDPISEHNRLYWYRQTLGQGPEFLTYFQNEAQLEKSRLLSDRFSAERPKGSFSTLEIQRTEQGDSAMYLCASSPDNYNEQFFGPGTRLTVL.

The chain is built from TRBV10-3 and TRBJ1-1; D is possibly TRBD1 (6 bases). V was trimmed by 4 bases and J by 5 bases, leaving 11 bases between them. The germline V gene has CDR1 ENHRY and CDR2 SYGVKD. The length of the CDR3 is 13 residues. CDR3 coding DNA: TGTGCCATCAGTGTGGGGGGCCGGACTGAAGCTTTCTTT. It specifies CAISVGGRTEAFF.

The chain recombines TRBV10-3 with TRBJ2-1; TRBD1 matches 10 bases. Germline CDR1 ENHRY, CDR2 SYGVKD. The CDR3 sequence is 18 residues long. The junction had 9 bases not matched to a gene; V was cut back by 0 bases and J by 4 bases. CDR3 bases: TGTGCCATCAGTGAGTCCGTTATCCGGGACAGGGGATACAATGAGCAGTTCTTC. Amino acid sequence: CAISESVIRDRGYNEQFF.

The chain couples TRBV3-1 (or the pseudogene TRBV3-2) to TRBJ1-2; 7 bases match TRBD1. With 1 base clipped from V and 10 bases from J, the junction kept 3 bases outside the gene matches. This CDR3 is 12 amino acids long. In germline, CDR1 is LGHDT, CDR2 YNNKEL (reference sequence). In nucleotides, the CDR3 is TGTGCCAGCAGCCAAGGAGACAGGGTCTACACCTTC. This translates into CASSQGDRVYTF.

V is TRBV2 and J is TRBJ2-2; TRBD2 matches at 8 bases. This CDR3 spans 16 amino acids. Unmatched junction bases numbered 12, after V lost 6 bases and J lost 6 bases. Germline CDR1 and CDR2: SNHLY and FYNNEI. CDR3 coding DNA: TGTGCCAGCAGACCCCTCCGCGGGGGGAAATCCGGGGAGCTGTTTTTT. Protein: CASRPLRGGKSGELFF.

The rearrangement joins TRBV30 to TRBJ2-5; TRBD2 agrees at 8 bases. Per germline, CDR1 GTSNPN and CDR2 SVGIG (reference sequence). The CDR3 has 13 amino acids. The DNA for the CDR3 is TGTGCTGCCTTGACTAGCGCGGGGGGGACCCAGTACTTC. As protein: CAALTSAGGTQYF.

This clone was counted once. This rearrangement joins TRBV6-6 to TRBJ1-3; no clear D gene. The CDR3 sequence is 14 residues long. CDR1 is MNHNY, CDR2 SVGAGI, per germline (reference sequence). The V end was cut by 3 bases, the J end by 1 base, with 7 bases between. In DNA, the CDR3 is TGTGCCAGCAGTTATTTGGGGTCTGGAAACACCATATATTTT. As protein: CASSYLGSGNTIYF.

V and J are TRBV27 and TRBJ2-1; D is unresolved. This CDR3 region has 10 residues. The V and J ends lost 6 bases and 14 bases respectively, with 11 bases between them. Germline loops: CDR1 MNHEY, CDR2 SMNVEV (reference sequence). The CDR3 here is CASRQMAEFF. CDR3 DNA sequence: TGTGCCAGCAGGCAAATGGCCGAGTTCTTC.

The CDR3 DNA sequence: TGCGCCAGCAGCGACAGACAGGGGGCGAATGAAAAACTGTTTTTT. Its protein product is CASSDRQGANEKLFF. The chain combines TRBV5-1 with TRBJ1-4, with 10 bases lining up with TRBD1. CDR3 length equals 15 residues. J lost 5 bases, V lost 4 bases, and 5 bases had no gene match. Germline lookup yields CDR1 SGHRS and CDR2 YFSETQ.